This entry features one T cell receptor (beta chain) sequence. V was clipped by 0 bases and J by 0 bases, with 10 bases between them. The CDR3 is 16 amino acids. Germline V gene sequence: CDR1 SGHNT, CDR2 YYREEE (reference sequence). In the authors' methods: For nucleated cells, counts were estimated from reference gene primer amplification. The repertoire was sequenced with immunoSEQ multiplex PCR; TCRdb's copy has only in-frame clones and lacks some. That table supplies the V and J calls and clone size; D and trimming were determined from the DNA. The sample carries 270,000 or so clones, approximately 83% recorded once. This sample was included in a study of blood T cell repertoires in COVID-19. Study overall: Both acute and convalescent COVID-19 samples were obtained from the United States, Italy and Spain. The cDNA or gDNA used as material had been derived from T cells, B-cell-depleted T cells, or PBMCs.

The chain carries TRBV5-4 and TRBJ2-1; D might be TRBD1 (6 bases). The sequencing sample was made of peripheral blood. This TCR came from a human donor in a cohort sampled during active COVID-19. CDR3 residues: CASSLALGGSYNEQFF. The DNA of the CDR3 is TGTGCCAGCAGCTTGGCCCTAGGGGGCTCCTACAATGAGCAGTTCTTC. The full variable domain, rest sourced from reference TRBV5-4 and TRBJ2-1, is ETGVTQSPTHLIKTRGQQVTLRCSSQSGHNTVSWYQQALGQGPQFIFQYYREEENGRGNFPPRFSGLQFPNYSSELNVNALELDDSALYLCASSLALGGSYNEQFFGPGTRLTVL.